This TCR beta chain was profiled in a study of OX40 agonist ivuxolimab in advanced cancers. As for the study more broadly: Ivuxolimab was an agonistic, fully human IgG2 monoclonal antibody directed against OX40 (CD134), a costimulatory receptor. Intravenous ivuxolimab was administered to patients every 2 weeks at six dose levels: 0.01, 0.1, 0.3, 1.5, 3 and 10 mg/kg. Among the approximately 50 dose-escalation patients, roughly 20 had hepatocellular carcinoma, around 15 melanoma, 9 renal cell carcinoma and 9 head and neck cancer. A male proportion of 82.7% and a mean age of roughly 55 years, ranging from 23 to 79, were recorded for the dose-escalation cohort. Patients were allowed to have had prior anti-PD-1, anti-PD-L1 or anti-CTLA-4 therapy, and approximately 41% of the dose-escalation patients had previously received checkpoint inhibitors. Three dose-escalation patients achieved partial responses, one with hepatocellular carcinoma and two with cutaneous melanoma. The point of sequencing TCRbeta in the periphery was to test whether ivuxolimab changed TCR sequence diversity and drove clonal T-cell expansion. The paper reports the monotherapy dose-escalation portion (N ≈ 52 patients) of the phase I ivuxolimab trial.

The trial excluded patients who had a history of autoimmune disease or were on systemic immunosuppression. In every dose cohort, peripheral blood was drawn for TCR sequencing at baseline, cycle 4 day 1, and cycle 7 day 1. The samples were drawn from a first-in-human, open-label, multicenter phase I dose-escalation trial of ivuxolimab. Adults with locally advanced or metastatic melanoma, renal cell carcinoma, hepatocellular carcinoma or head and neck squamous cell carcinoma were enrolled in the trial. Before TCR sequencing, CD4+ T cells and CD8+ T cells from peripheral blood were sorted into separate populations. Study-level results and caveats: After ivuxolimab, CD8+ T cells had more expanded clones than CD4+ T cells on average. In partial responders in the 0.1-3.0 mg/kg groups, normalized peripheral clonal expansion was found to be among the lowest, especially among CD8+ T cells. Low levels of normalized T-cell clonal expansion were also seen in some nonresponding patients. At doses of 0.1 to 3.0 mg/kg, clonal expansion of both CD4+ and CD8+ T cells in blood was seen between baseline and week 6. Which antigens the clonally expanded peripheral T cells were specific for was not determined.

CDR1 and CDR2 are drawn from the germline V gene (reference sequence): GTSNPN, SVGIG. V lost 4 bases and J lost 6 bases, and the count of bases not matched to a germline gene is 1. From cysteine to phenylalanine, the CDR3 is 11 amino acids long. Here the CDR3 DNA is all that survives: 33 bases in frame from base 1. This clone turned up a few times. Its specific antigen is unknown. The input lacks base qualities; no much larger clone sits a single base away. Genomic DNA was extracted from sorted cells for sequencing of the TCRbeta CDR3 region. The immunoSEQ Assay was used for sequencing of TCRbeta CDR3 regions. This is the immuneACCESS table as TCRdb keeps it, with only in-frame sequences that have V and J called. A part of the clones is gone; compared with another copy, unresolved V genes explain less than half, and the rest is unexplained. Counted in this sample were roughly 44,000 clones; 75% to 90% of them appeared once. The ten largest account for approximately 7.5% of the sample.

This TCR was sampled from an adult with an advanced solid tumor such as melanoma, head and neck, liver or kidney cancer. Source: CD4+ or CD8+ T cells sorted from blood, taken in a trial of the OX40 agonist ivuxolimab. The chain couples TRBV30 to TRBJ1-1; 8 central bases correspond to TRBD1. The CDR3 reads as follows: CAWKDRAEAFF. The nucleotide sequence reads as follows: TGTGCCTGGAAGGACAGGGCTGAAGCTTTCTTT.